The 31 T cell receptor beta chains given below trace back to one sample, sequenced in a study of T cells after yellow fever vaccination. TCRdb itself ran the 5' RACE reads through MiXCR, one entry per CDR3 protein. The sample has over 250,000 distinct CDR3 sequences, approximately 4% seen once. This material consisted of PBMCs, taken 5 days after the yellow fever booster vaccination. The receptor source for this set is a man aged 18 to 30 who received the YFV17D yellow fever vaccine.

The genes are TRBV5-1 and TRBJ2-1; D gene uncertain. Germline V gene sequence: CDR1 SGHRS, CDR2 YFSETQ. Trimming took 4 bases from V and 0 from J, leaving 11 bases between them. The CDR3 has 15 residues. The CDR3 DNA follows: TGCGCCAGCAGCGCCACCGATAGCTCCTACAATGAGCAGTTCTTC. Amino acid sequence: CASSATDSSYNEQFF.

In this sample, this clonotype turned up many times. The chain carries TRBV19 and TRBJ2-4; D gene uncertain. The germline CDR1 and CDR2 sequences are LNHDA and SQIVND (reference sequence). The V end was cut by 3 bases, the J end by 0 bases, with 6 bases between. The CDR3 sequence is 14 residues long. The CDR3 reads CASSMVEAKNIQYF. The CDR3 coding sequence is TGTGCCAGTAGTATGGTAGAAGCCAAAAACATTCAGTACTTC.

In this sample, this clonotype turned up many times. The chain employs TRBV5-1 and TRBJ2-5, with 8 positions matching TRBD2. The CDR3 extends over 16 amino acids. V lost 1 base to trimming and J lost 2 bases; unmatched junction nucleotides: 7. Germline V gives CDR1 SGHRS, CDR2 YFSETQ. The CDR3 nucleotides are TGCGCCAGCAGCTTGTACAGCGGGGGACCGCAAGAGACCCAGTACTTC. Amino acids: CASSLYSGGPQETQYF.

This clonotype was seen only a few times. CDR3 protein: CASRGDRPPRGTQYF. DNA for the CDR3: TGTGCCAGCAGGGGGGACAGGCCACCTCGAGGGACCCAGTACTTC. This chain uses TRBV12-3 or TRBV12-4 with TRBJ2-5; TRBD1 matches 8 bases. The CDR3 contains 15 residues. V shed 6 bases, J shed 7 bases, and the junction held 13 bases outside the gene matches.

The chain links TRBV12-3 or TRBV12-4 to TRBJ2-5; D may be TRBD2 (5 bases). The CDR3 is made up of 14 amino acids. Trimming cost V 10 bases and J 2 bases, with 17 bases left between them. In DNA form, the CDR3 reads TGTGCCATCACCGAGGGAAAGAGTCAAGAGACCCAGTACTTC. Translation gives CAITEGKSQETQYF.

The table lists this clonotype with a few counts. J is TRBJ1-2 and V is TRBV6-6; 8 nucleotides line up with TRBD1. CDR3 length: 16 amino acids. From germline, CDR1 is MNHNY and CDR2 SVGAGI (reference sequence). With 1 base clipped from V and 4 bases from J, the junction kept 8 bases outside the gene matches. The CDR3 loop reads CASSYFSTTGGYGYTF. The CDR3 DNA sequence: TGTGCCAGCAGTTACTTTTCTACTACAGGGGGCTATGGCTACACCTTC.

About this clonotype itself: A much larger clone differs by one base, so this may be a read error. The chain links TRBV6-6 to TRBJ2-2; 10 bases are a match to TRBD2. The ends lost 4 bases at V and 8 bases at J; junction bases unmatched: 7. CDR3 size: 15 residues. The germline V gene encodes CDR1 MNHNY and CDR2 SVGAGI (reference sequence). The CDR3 DNA follows: TGTGCCAGCAGTTTGGGACTAGCGTGGGGAGGGGAGCTGTTTTTT. It is translated as CASSLGLAWGGELFF.

This clonotype came up many times. The CDR3 nucleotides are TGTGCCAGCAGCGATTCAGGGGAAACTGAAGCTTTCTTT. Its protein is CASSDSGETEAFF. The chain joins TRBV7-6 to TRBJ1-1, with D maybe TRBD1 (6 bases). Germline CDR1 reads SGHVS; CDR2 reads FNYEAQ. This CDR3 region has 13 residues. V was clipped by 5 bases and J by 5 bases, with 12 bases between them. The variable domain in full, completed from reference TRBV7-6 and TRBJ1-1, reads GAGVSQSPRYKVTKRGQDVALRCDPISGHVSLYWYRQALGQGPEFLTYFNYEAQQDKSGLPNDRFSAERPEGSISTLTIQRTEQRDSAMYRCASSDSGETEAFFGQGTRLTVV.

This clonotype was seen ten or more times. This rearrangement joins TRBV7-9 to TRBJ2-3, with a possible D match to TRBD2 (6 bases). The CDR3 is made up of 14 amino acids. V was cut by 7 bases and J by 3 bases, with 14 bases left in between. The germline gives CDR1 SEHNR, CDR2 FQNEAQ (reference sequence). CDR3 amino acids: CASTSEGGTDTQYF. DNA of the CDR3: TGTGCCAGCACCTCGGAGGGCGGTACAGATACGCAGTATTTT.

This clonotype was detected a few times. V and J are TRBV9 and TRBJ2-3, with TRBD2 identical over 12 bases. The CDR3 is 16 residues long. CDR1 and CDR2 (germline): SGDLS, YYNGEE. The junction had 8 bases not matched to a gene; V was cut back by 4 bases and J by 5 bases. The CDR3 reads CASSPRTSGALDTQYF. CDR3 coding DNA: TGTGCCAGCAGCCCCCGGACTAGCGGGGCTCTAGATACGCAGTATTTT.

This clonotype has a count of ten or more. V is TRBV4-2 and J is TRBJ1-3, with no clear D. CDR1 is LGHNA, CDR2 YNFKEQ, per germline. Between the trimmed V and J ends, which lost 1 base and 0 bases, there was a span of 7 bases. The CDR3 is made up of 15 amino acids. Written as DNA, the CDR3 is TGTGCCAGCAGCCAAGGTCACAGCTCTGGAAACACCATATATTTT. Its protein is CASSQGHSSGNTIYF.

As concerns this clonotype: Its ends do not fully match the called genes, so a read error is possible. The CDR3 DNA sequence: TGCAGTGCTAGCACAGGGAACACTGTAGCTTTCTTT. Protein product: CSASTGNTVAFF. The chain is built from TRBV20-1 and TRBJ1-1; D might be TRBD1 (6 bases). The CDR3 is 12 residues long. CDR1 is DFQATT, CDR2 SNEGSKA, per germline (reference sequence).

This clonotype was found a few times. This chain uses TRBV6-2 or TRBV6-3 with TRBJ1-1, with a tentative D call TRBD1 (5 bases). CDR3 size: 17 residues. The V end lost 1 base, the J end lost 1 base, and 16 bases lay between the germline ends. The V gene's germline CDR1 is MNHEY and CDR2 SVGEGT. CDR3 sequence (DNA): TGTGCCAGCAGTTACTACTGGGATTCAACAGGGAACACTGAAGCTTTCTTT. The encoded protein is CASSYYWDSTGNTEAFF.

The chain recombines TRBV5-5 with TRBJ1-2, with D possibly matching TRBD1 (6 bases). Germline loops: CDR1 SGHKS, CDR2 YYEKEE (reference sequence). This CDR3 region has 14 residues. Trimming cost V 6 bases and J 4 bases, with 16 bases left between them. This CDR3 reads CASTLQGISYGYTF. The CDR3 DNA follows: TGTGCCAGCACCCTACAGGGTATTTCCTATGGCTACACCTTC.

The chain is built from TRBV4-1 and TRBJ1-6; D is undetermined. Germline V CDR1 and CDR2: MGHRA, YSYEKL. CDR3 size: 16 residues. Between the trimmed V and J ends, which lost 4 bases and 6 bases, there was a span of 16 bases. DNA of the CDR3: TGCGCCAGCAGCCCCATTGGGAGGGAGGCTAATTCACCCCTCCACTTT. Translating it yields CASSPIGREANSPLHF.

The rearrangement links TRBV12-3 or TRBV12-4 to TRBJ2-7; D uncertain. The CDR3 extends over 14 amino acids. V lost 3 bases and J lost 4, with 13 bases in between. DNA of the CDR3: TGTGCCAGCAGTTTTAGCTGGGATTTGTACGAGCAGTACTTC. Protein product: CASSFSWDLYEQYF.

The chain combines TRBV29-1 with TRBJ2-3; 12 bases line up with TRBD2. Germline CDR1 reads SQVTM; CDR2 reads ANQGSEA. Losses at the gene ends were 0 bases for V and 4 bases for J; bases not matched to a gene: 5. This CDR3 comprises 16 residues. The CDR3 sequence is CSVEDLAGGPPDTQYF. In DNA form, the CDR3 reads TGCAGCGTTGAAGATCTAGCGGGGGGGCCCCCAGATACGCAGTATTTT.

In this sample, this clonotype turned up a few times. V gene TRBV6-6 combines with J gene TRBJ2-1; D is ambiguous. This CDR3 is 14 amino acids long. V gave up 4 bases and J gave up 8 bases, with 15 bases separating them. Germline V gene sequence: CDR1 MNHNY, CDR2 SVGAGI (reference sequence). CDR3 in amino acids: CASSSRSMSHEQFF. As DNA, the CDR3 is TGTGCCAGCAGTTCGAGATCGATGAGTCATGAGCAGTTCTTC.

This clonotype appeared many times. The genes are TRBV6-2 or TRBV6-3 and TRBJ2-2; D is perhaps TRBD1 (6 bases). The CDR3 extends over 13 amino acids. V gave up 6 bases and J gave up 5 bases, with 10 bases separating them. Germline lookup yields CDR1 MNHEY and CDR2 SVGEGT. Here the CDR3 reads CASRSQGTGELFF. The CDR3 DNA reads as TGTGCCAGCAGATCCCAGGGGACCGGGGAGCTGTTTTTT.

Here the CDR3 DNA reads TGCGCCAGCAGCCCGGGACAAAGGGACATTCAGTACTTC. Amino acids: CASSPGQRDIQYF. The J gene is TRBJ2-4, the V gene TRBV5-1; maybe TRBD1 (6 bases). The V end was cut by 4 bases, the J end by 8 bases, with 13 bases between. CDR1 and CDR2 from the germline V gene are SGHRS and YFSETQ. The CDR3 is 13 residues long. Using reference TRBV5-1 and TRBJ2-4 for the parts outside the CDR3, the full variable domain is KAGVTQTPRYLIKTRGQQVTLSCSPISGHRSVSWYQQTPGQGLQFLFEYFSETQRNKGNFPGRFSGRQFSNSRSEMNVSTLELGDSALYLCASSPGQRDIQYFGAGTRLSVL.

The chain employs TRBV10-3 and TRBJ1-1; D not resolved. CDR3 length equals 12 residues. Trimming took 4 bases from V and 5 from J, leaving 8 bases between them. Germline values: CDR1 ENHRY, CDR2 SYGVKD. This CDR3 reads CAISAGGTEAFF. Written as DNA, the CDR3 is TGTGCCATCAGTGCCGGTGGGACTGAAGCTTTCTTT.

V and J are TRBV2 and TRBJ2-1; D gene uncertain. The germline V gene encodes CDR1 SNHLY and CDR2 FYNNEI. This CDR3 region has 13 residues. The germline V and J ends were trimmed by 1 base and 5 bases, with 6 bases remaining between them. The CDR3 bases are TGTGCCAGCAGTGAAGGGCCTAACAATGAGCAGTTCTTC. Translation: CASSEGPNNEQFF.

This clonotype appeared many times. The rearrangement uses TRBV28 and TRBJ2-2, with D uncertain. This CDR3 is built from 15 residues. The ends were cut back, 5 bases at V and 6 bases at J, with 16 bases in the middle. Looked up from germline, CDR1 is MDHEN and CDR2 is SYDVKM. The CDR3 DNA follows: TGTGCCAGCAGTCCCCCCGGGCCCACGTCCGGGGAGCTGTTTTTT. It is translated as CASSPPGPTSGELFF.

The chain has TRBV7-2 and TRBJ2-3, with TRBD1 as a possible D gene (6 bases). Germline-derived CDR1 and CDR2 are SGHTA and FQGNSA. With 3 bases removed from V and 5 bases from J, the gap between germline ends came to 9 bases. CDR3 length equals 13 residues. CDR3 sequence: CASSFRGEDTQYF. CDR3 sequence (DNA): TGTGCCAGCAGCTTCAGGGGTGAAGATACGCAGTATTTT.

This clonotype was detected only a few times. The V call is TRBV5-4, the J call TRBJ2-2; D is unresolved. Germline V lookup: CDR1 SGHNT, CDR2 YYREEE (reference sequence). The V end lost 0 bases, the J end lost 7 bases, and 4 bases lay between the germline ends. This CDR3 has 12 residues. CDR3 residues: CASSLGYGELFF. The CDR3 bases are TGTGCCAGCAGCTTGGGGTACGGGGAGCTGTTTTTT.

This clonotype was detected a few times. V is TRBV12-3 or TRBV12-4 and J is TRBJ1-1, with D possibly matching TRBD1 (5 bases). The germline V and J ends were trimmed by 9 bases and 4 bases, with 15 bases remaining between them. The CDR3 covers 13 residues. This CDR3 is CASRPGAATEAFF. The CDR3 bases are TGTGCCAGTAGACCTGGGGCAGCCACTGAAGCTTTCTTT.

This clonotype has at least ten counts. V and J are TRBV7-2 and TRBJ2-5; 7 bases are shared with TRBD1. Germline values: CDR1 SGHTA, CDR2 FQGNSA. This CDR3 is built from 18 residues. Trimming cost V 4 bases and J 5 bases; bases outside gene matches: 19. As DNA, the CDR3 is TGTGCCAGCAGCTACGCGCTCCGGATAGGGGGCTCGGTGGAGACCCAGTACTTC. Translated: CASSYALRIGGSVETQYF. The complete variable domain, with remaining parts taken from reference TRBV7-2 and TRBJ2-5, reads GAGVSQSPSNKVTEKGKDVELRCDPISGHTALYWYRQSLGQGLEFLIYFQGNSAPDKSGLPSDRFSAERTGGSVSTLTIQRTQQEDSAVYLCASSYALRIGGSVETQYFGPGTRLLVL.

The CDR3 DNA follows: TGTGCCAGCAGCACTCCGCGGGTTTCAGAGACCCAGTACTTC. It codes for CASSTPRVSETQYF. This chain connects TRBV11-2 to TRBJ2-5, with D possibly TRBD2 on 5 matching bases. The V and J ends lost 5 bases and 4 bases respectively, with 14 bases between them. From germline, CDR1 is SGHAT and CDR2 FQNNGV. The CDR3 consists of 14 residues. The full variable domain, its missing parts supplied by reference TRBV11-2 and TRBJ2-5, is EAGVAQSPRYKIIEKRQSVAFWCNPISGHATLYWYQQILGQGPKLLIQFQNNGVVDDSQLPKDRFSAERLKGVDSTLKIQPAKLEDSAVYLCASSTPRVSETQYFGPGTRLLVL.

This sequence joins TRBV10-3 and TRBJ1-5, with 7 bases that match TRBD1. This CDR3 region has 14 residues. Germline V gives CDR1 ENHRY, CDR2 SYGVKD. Trimming removed 2 bases from V and 4 bases from J; junction bases left unmatched: 2. CDR3 loop: CAISETGQNQPQHF. DNA for the CDR3: TGTGCCATCAGTGAGACGGGACAGAATCAGCCCCAGCATTTT.

At least ten counts were recorded for this clonotype. The chain carries TRBV18 and TRBJ1-4; a possible D gene is TRBD1 (5 bases). From germline, CDR1 is KGHSH and CDR2 LQKENI. The CDR3 covers 14 residues. Deletions cut 3 bases from V and 5 bases from J, with 10 bases between. For the CDR3, the DNA is TGTGCCAGCTCACCGACAGAACAGAATGAAAAACTGTTTTTT. Its protein product is CASSPTEQNEKLFF.

This chain joins TRBV29-1 and TRBJ1-1; D gene uncertain. Germline-derived CDR1 and CDR2 are SQVTM and ANQGSEA. Trimming shortened V by 3 bases and J by 7 bases, and 9 bases separated the two germline ends. This CDR3 is built from 11 residues. CDR3 protein: CSVDGSYEAFF. The CDR3 region has the DNA TGCAGCGTTGACGGCAGCTATGAAGCTTTCTTT.